This paragraph covers one T cell receptor (beta chain) sequence. The entry originates in a study of blood T cell repertoires in COVID-19. Germline CDR1 WNHNN, CDR2 SYGVQD (reference sequence). The V segment lost 6 bases and the J segment 4 bases; nucleotides outside the gene matches: 12. The CDR3 totals 17 residues. Repertoires were generated with immunoSEQ multiplex PCR, while TCRdb's copy carries only in-frame clones and drops some. The table shows approximately 260,000 clones, with roughly 86% occurring only once. Cohort assignment relied on participant-reported clinical history. The TCR originated in a woman aged 55-69 years who had recovered from COVID-19. Sequencing used PBMCs or T cells enriched from blood (not recorded which). V is TRBV10-1 and J is TRBJ2-6; 7 bases map to TRBD2. CDR3 sequence: CASSDSRGVSGANVLTF. CDR3 nucleotides: TGCGCCAGCAGCGATTCCCGGGGGGTCTCGGGGGCCAACGTCCTGACTTTC.